The sequence of this T cell receptor (beta chain) was determined in a study of T cells in localized non-small cell lung cancer. The length of the CDR3 is 15 residues. Germline values: CDR1 MRHNA, CDR2 SNTAGT. V was pared by 0 bases and J by 2 bases, with 11 bases between. The table came from immunoSEQ multiplex PCR; TCRdb's copy has only in-frame clones and leaves some out. The data show about 25,000 clones, about 90% seen once. Concerning this clone itself: The antigen is not known.

Broader study findings: Adjacent lung held a median roughly 50 of the top 100 tumor clones. Tumor showed lower T cell clonality than uninvolved adjacent lung, where it was highest. Sequencing involved a lone tumor region, leaving heterogeneity possible. With higher T cell density in blood came longer overall survival.

Here the sequenced sample was peripheral blood, taken before any cancer treatment. The chain links TRBV6-4 to TRBJ2-7; D is perhaps TRBD1 (5 bases). The TCR sequence derives from a woman between 35 and 75 years old with stage I lung adenocarcinoma. The CDR3 here is CASSDSNPGTYEQYF. Here the CDR3 DNA reads TGTGCCAGCAGTGACTCGAATCCAGGGACCTACGAGCAGTACTTC.